Presented here are 27 T cell receptor beta chains from one specimen sequenced in a study of regulatory T cells in long-lasting Graves disease. CDR3-region Arm-PCR and iRepertoire HTBI primers produced the TCR beta libraries. TCRdb ran MiXCR on the multiplex PCR reads and lists one entry per CDR3 protein. The sample contains 400,000 to 500,000 distinct CDR3 sequences, less than 15% of which appear only once. The sample's time point: newly diagnosed GD, antithyroid drugs for less than 3 months. RNA isolated from PBMCs was used to make the TCR library. This same sample was also part of a study on T cells in Graves' hyperthyroidism and ophthalmopathy.

The sequences come from peripheral blood mononuclear cells (PBMCs), collected at new diagnosis, from a patient treated with antithyroid drugs. Receptor source: a woman in her fifties or sixties with Graves disease.

Ten or more counts support this clonotype. The rearrangement uses TRBV6-2 or TRBV6-3 and TRBJ1-1; perhaps TRBD1 as D (5 bases). This CDR3 comprises 13 residues. The V gene's germline CDR1 is MNHEY and CDR2 SVGEGT. Trimming pared 5 bases from V and 5 bases from J, leaving 12 bases between. The CDR3 sequence: CASSEVGGTEAFF. In DNA, the CDR3 is TGTGCCAGCAGTGAGGTTGGGGGAACTGAAGCTTTCTTT.

The chain is built from TRBV5-7 and TRBJ1-6, with D maybe TRBD1 (5 bases). TRBV5-7 is an open reading frame whose function is uncertain. The germline V and J ends were trimmed by 0 bases and 2 bases, with 15 bases remaining between them. This CDR3 comprises 18 residues. In DNA form, the CDR3 reads TGTGCCAGCAGCTTGGCCAGGGCGGCGGGGCCCTATAATTCACCCCTCCACTTT. This gives the protein CASSLARAAGPYNSPLHF.

This clonotype came up many times. The chain uses TRBV7-6 and TRBJ2-3; the match to TRBD1 covers 10 bases. This CDR3 comprises 17 residues. J lost 5 bases, V lost 5 bases, and 13 bases had no gene match. CDR1 and CDR2 from the germline V gene are SGHVS and FNYEAQ. CDR3: CASSPHDDRGLRDTQYF. DNA for the CDR3: TGTGCCAGCAGCCCCCACGACGACAGGGGGCTTAGAGATACGCAGTATTTT.

This clonotype turned up a few times. At one end, the junction sequence differs from germline, possibly due to a read error. The V gene is TRBV7-9, the J gene TRBJ2-1; 8 bases agree with TRBD1. This CDR3 region has 11 residues. Germline V CDR1 and CDR2: SEHNR, FQNEAQ (reference sequence). The CDR3 DNA reads as TGTGCCAGCAGCTTAGTCAGGGGGCTGGTCTTC. Translating it yields CASSLVRGLVF.

This clonotype was seen a single time. Given a much more abundant clone one base away, this may be a read error. The CDR3 coding sequence is TGTGCCAGCAGCTCCCCCCCTTACACCGGGGAGCTGTTTTTT. It specifies CASSSPPYTGELFF. The chain employs TRBV28 and TRBJ2-2; the D is unclear. The ends were cut back, 6 bases at V and 3 bases at J, with 11 bases in the middle. Germline V gene data show CDR1 as MDHEN and CDR2 as SYDVKM. The CDR3 sequence is 14 residues long. Full variable domain (rest looked up from reference TRBV28 and TRBJ2-2): DVKVTQSSRYLVKRTGEKVFLECVQDMDHENMFWYRQDPGLGLRLIYFSYDVKMKEKGDIPEGYSVSREKKERFSLILESASTNQTSMYLCASSSPPYTGELFFGEGSRLTVL.

Concerning this clonotype: A much larger clone lies one base from this, so it may be a read error. The rearrangement uses TRBV7-8 and TRBJ2-7; D might be TRBD1 (6 bases). Per the germline V gene, CDR1 is SGHVS and CDR2 is FQNEAQ. V was shortened by 0 bases and J by 6 bases, with 15 bases between the two germline ends. The CDR3 spans 15 residues. The CDR3 spells CASSLARQERCEQYF. The CDR3 bases are TGTGCCAGCAGCTTAGCCCGACAGGAAAGGTGCGAGCAGTACTTC.

This clonotype came up a few times. J is TRBJ2-2 and V is TRBV6-5; 9 nucleotides agree with TRBD1. CDR1 and CDR2 (germline): MNHEY, SVGAGI. V shed 2 bases and J 5 bases; nucleotides not matched to a gene: 3. This CDR3 has 15 amino acids. Here the CDR3 reads CASSYTGQGTGELFF. The CDR3 DNA sequence: TGTGCCAGCAGTTACACGGGACAGGGTACCGGGGAGCTGTTTTTT.

V is TRBV20-1 and J is TRBJ2-7; a possible D gene is TRBD1 (6 bases). Germline lookup yields CDR1 DFQATT and CDR2 SNEGSKA (reference sequence). This CDR3 comprises 15 residues. V was shortened by 0 bases and J by 2 bases, with 14 bases between the two germline ends. CDR3 sequence: CSARDGGASPYEQYF. For the CDR3, the DNA is TGCAGTGCTAGAGATGGGGGCGCCAGTCCCTACGAGCAGTACTTC.

This clonotype was seen ten or more times. The rearrangement joins TRBV7-2 to TRBJ2-5, with 7 bases aligning to TRBD2. The junction had 7 bases not matched to a gene; V was cut back by 3 bases and J by 9 bases. The germline V gene has CDR1 SGHTA and CDR2 FQGNSA. CDR3 length: 13 residues. CDR3 amino acids: CASSFMREKPQYF. CDR3 DNA: TGTGCCAGCAGCTTTATGCGGGAGAAGCCCCAGTACTTC. The full variable domain, its missing parts supplied by reference TRBV7-2 and TRBJ2-5, is GAGVSQSPSNKVTEKGKDVELRCDPISGHTALYWYRQSLGQGLEFLIYFQGNSAPDKSGLPSDRFSAERTGGSVSTLTIQRTQQEDSAVYLCASSFMREKPQYFGPGTRLLVL.

The CDR3 DNA reads TGTGCCAGCAGTGCCGCCAGGGGAACTAGCGGGAGAGGAGAGACCCAGTACTTC. This codes for CASSAARGTSGRGETQYF. The J gene is TRBJ2-5, the V gene TRBV25-1; 11 positions match TRBD2. The CDR3 consists of 18 residues. The germline V gene has CDR1 MGHDK and CDR2 SYGVNS. The J segment lost 4 bases and the V segment lost 4 bases, leaving 14 bases of the junction unmatched.

This clonotype came up a few times. A junction boundary mismatches the germline segment, possibly from a read error. This sequence joins TRBV5-1 and TRBJ2-7, with D tentatively TRBD1 (5 bases). CDR3 length: 16 residues. The germline CDR1 and CDR2 sequences are SGHRS and YFSETQ. The CDR3 reads CASSLADSLTPYEQCF. The DNA for the CDR3 is TGCGCCAGCAGCTTGGCCGACAGTCTAACCCCTTACGAGCAGTGCTTC.

The chain uses TRBV11-2 and TRBJ2-1, with 8 bases matching TRBD1. The length of the CDR3 is 17 residues. Losses at the gene ends were 5 bases for V and 6 bases for J; bases not matched to a gene: 15. CDR1 and CDR2 (germline): SGHAT, FQNNGV. CDR3 region: CASSQDGWGQVINEQFF. In DNA, the CDR3 is TGTGCCAGCAGCCAAGATGGGTGGGGACAGGTGATCAATGAGCAGTTCTTC.

The CDR3 sequence: CASSLSNSTGGDNEQFF. DNA for the CDR3: TGCGCCAGCAGCTTAAGCAATTCGACAGGGGGGGACAATGAGCAGTTCTTC. The chain carries TRBV5-1 and TRBJ2-1; 9 positions match TRBD1. Germline V lookup: CDR1 SGHRS, CDR2 YFSETQ. The CDR3 contains 17 residues. Trimming took 2 bases from V and 5 from J; bases not matched to a gene: 11.

This clonotype was seen more than once but under ten times. This chain connects TRBV25-1 to TRBJ1-6, with 9 positions matching TRBD1. Germline-derived CDR1 and CDR2 are MGHDK and SYGVNS. The length of the CDR3 is 17 residues. V shed 3 bases, J shed 14 bases, and the junction held 17 bases outside the gene matches. The CDR3 DNA reads TGTGCCAGCAGTGATCAACTCACCGGGACAGGGAAATCGTCCCTCCACTTT. Translated, it gives CASSDQLTGTGKSSLHF.

The table lists this clonotype with many counts. The chain links TRBV11-2 to TRBJ2-3, with D perhaps matching TRBD1 (5 bases). Germline values: CDR1 SGHAT, CDR2 FQNNGV. The CDR3 has 15 amino acids. Trimming left V 5 bases short and J 3 bases short, with 15 bases between. The CDR3 loop reads CASSDVQVRTDTQYF. For the CDR3, the DNA is TGTGCCAGCAGCGACGTACAGGTTCGAACAGATACGCAGTATTTT.

This clonotype was counted ten times or more. This chain connects TRBV28 to TRBJ2-1; D call uncertain. This CDR3 is built from 14 residues. V lost 3 bases and J 2 bases, leaving 8 bases between the germline ends. Germline V gene lookup returns CDR1 MDHEN and CDR2 SYDVKM. The CDR3 here is CASSFHDAYNEQFF. The CDR3, as DNA: TGTGCCAGCAGTTTCCATGATGCCTACAATGAGCAGTTCTTC.

The table lists this clonotype with a few counts. The chain carries TRBV30 and TRBJ1-3, with 7 positions matching TRBD1. After removal of 6 bases from V and 2 bases from J, the junction contained 7 bases not matched to a gene. Germline V gene sequence: CDR1 GTSNPN, CDR2 SVGIG (reference sequence). CDR3 length equals 14 residues. The DNA for the CDR3 is TGTGCCTGTTTTTGGGACAGCACTGGAAACACCATATATTTT. It yields the protein CACFWDSTGNTIYF.

This rearrangement joins TRBV9 to TRBJ2-7; D might be TRBD1 (6 bases). Germline-derived CDR1 and CDR2 are SGDLS and YYNGEE. V dropped 2 bases and J dropped 3 bases, with 18 bases sitting between them. The CDR3 is 16 amino acids. As DNA, the CDR3 is TGTGCCAGCAGCGTCGGTACCGGGACACATTACTACGAGCAGTACTTC. Protein product: CASSVGTGTHYYEQYF. The entire variable domain, with the rest obtained from reference TRBV9 and TRBJ2-7, is as follows: DSGVTQTPKHLITATGQRVTLRCSPRSGDLSVYWYQQSLDQGLQFLIQYYNGEERAKGNILERFSAQQFPDLHSELNLSSLELGDSALYFCASSVGTGTHYYEQYFGPGTRLTVT.

The chain carries TRBV5-1 and TRBJ2-5; tentative D call: TRBD2 (6 bases). Trimming took off 4 bases at V and 2 bases at J, with 15 bases between the two ends. The germline gives CDR1 SGHRS, CDR2 YFSETQ. The CDR3 is 15 amino acids. The CDR3 reads CASSPALALQETQYF. The DNA for the CDR3 is TGCGCCAGCAGCCCGGCTCTAGCGCTTCAAGAGACCCAGTACTTC.

This clonotype was seen repeatedly, ten times or more. This sequence joins TRBV28 and TRBJ1-2, with 7 positions matching TRBD1. Germline-derived CDR1 and CDR2 are MDHEN and SYDVKM. V lost 7 bases, J lost 4 bases, and 3 bases stayed unmatched. The CDR3 loop spans 12 amino acids. The CDR3, as DNA: TGTGCCAGCAAAGACAGGGCCTATGGCTACACCTTC. Translating it yields CASKDRAYGYTF.

The CDR3 region is CASSPGTGNHEQFF. CDR3 bases: TGTGCCAGTAGTCCCGGGACAGGGAACCATGAGCAGTTCTTC. This chain joins TRBV19 and TRBJ2-1, with 9 bases lining up with TRBD1. CDR1 and CDR2 from the germline V gene are LNHDA and SQIVND (reference sequence). CDR3 size: 14 residues. The trim removed 5 bases at V and 8 bases at J, leaving 7 bases unmatched.

For the CDR3, the DNA is TGTGCCAGCAGCGAACAGGGGATTTCTTTTTCACCCCTCCACTTT. It specifies CASSEQGISFSPLHF. The V call is TRBV3-1, the J call TRBJ1-6, with TRBD1 identical over 7 bases. J was trimmed by 9 bases and V by 5 bases; bases with no gene match: 10. Per germline, CDR1 LGHDT and CDR2 YNNKEL (reference sequence). This CDR3 comprises 15 residues.

Concerning this clonotype: The CDR3 does not close with the conserved phenylalanine or tryptophan, likely indicating a read error. The limits of the CDR3 on the DNA are not certain, so only TCRdb's listed CDR3 is given. The genes are TRBV3-1 and TRBJ2-5. The CDR3 spans 12 residues, counting both ends. Germline-derived CDR1 and CDR2 are LGHDT and YNNKEL (reference sequence). The CDR3 spells CASSQAGETQYL.

As concerns this clonotype: A read error may produce the germline difference seen at one junction end. This sequence joins TRBV12-3 or TRBV12-4 and TRBJ2-7; 7 bases agree with TRBD2. The CDR3 has 14 residues. The CDR3 reads CASSASGGNYERYF. CDR3 in DNA: TGTGCCAGCAGTGCATCCGGGGGGAACTACGAGCGGTACTTC.

There are a few counts of this clonotype. Relative to the germline gene, one junction end is altered; a read error may explain this. The V gene is TRBV10-2, the J gene TRBJ1-2, with D possibly matching TRBD1 (5 bases). Per germline, CDR1 WSHSY and CDR2 SAAADI. The CDR3 has 16 amino acids. Here the CDR3 reads CASSESTPGTSNGYTF. CDR3 nucleotides: TGCGCCAGCAGTGAGTCAACGCCCGGGACCTCCAATGGGTACACCTTC.

This chain joins TRBV5-1 and TRBJ2-7, with D maybe TRBD2 (6 bases). Trimming removed 7 bases at V and 2 bases at J, with 25 bases between. The CDR3 runs 17 residues. The V gene's germline CDR1 is SGHRS and CDR2 YFSETQ. CDR3 in amino acids: CASADGLGTRNTYEQYF. In DNA form, the CDR3 reads TGCGCCAGCGCCGATGGTCTCGGGACTCGAAATACCTACGAGCAGTACTTC.

The V gene is TRBV7-9, the J gene TRBJ2-1; TRBD1 might be the D (6 bases). V gave up 7 bases and J gave up 3 bases, with 13 bases separating them. There are 14 residues in the CDR3. Germline V gives CDR1 SEHNR, CDR2 FQNEAQ (reference sequence). The CDR3 region has the DNA TGTGCCAGCAACCGTGAGGGGGACTACAATGAGCAGTTCTTC. Amino acid sequence: CASNREGDYNEQFF.